In its sample, the clone carrying this TCR beta chain was seen a few times. Antigen specificity is unknown. One entry per CDR3 protein, called by TCRdb with MiXCR from the reads. This table has some 560,000 distinct CDR3 sequences, approximately 40% appearing once. The sample belongs to a study of T cell repertoires in cytomegalovirus infection. Study as a whole: Well-studied HLA-B-restricted CMV epitopes were used in the study alongside recently identified HLA-C-restricted ones.

This specimen was cultured PBMCs, taken from culture after CMV antigen stimulation. The TCR comes from a human donor in good health (CMV status not recorded). Some clones in this sample may be carry-over from other donors' samples.

In DNA form, the CDR3 reads TGTGCCAGCAGCTCCCGCATGTCCGGGGAGCTGTTTTTT. Protein: CASSSRMSGELFF. This chain uses TRBV7-2 with TRBJ2-2, with D unresolved. The CDR3 runs to 13 residues. V lost 4 bases and J 6 bases, leaving 9 bases between the germline ends. From germline, CDR1 is SGHTA and CDR2 FQGNSA.